The rows below give T cell receptor beta chains drawn from one sample of a study of blood T cells in healthy people across ages. TCRdb redid the calling of the 5' RACE reads with MiXCR, one entry per CDR3 protein. Here the sample spans around 1,800,000 distinct CDR3 sequences, 30% to 40% being singletons. The source material was blood. The receptors originated from a human donor in good health. CDR3s include the opening cysteine and the closing phenylalanine or tryptophan. D genes are given only for firm matches. The size entry is marked missing in some rows and otherwise reads once, few, many or a size class.

TRBJ2-1 TRBD1 TRBV6-4 - CASSGGTGGYNEQFF TGTGCCAGCAGTGGGGGGACAGGGGGCTACAATGAGCAGTTCTTC
TRBJ2-1 - TRBV9 - CAGSPSRGSRDNEQFF TGTGCCGGCAGCCCCTCGCGGGGAAGTAGGGACAATGAGCAGTTCTTC
TRBJ1-2 TRBD1 TRBV4-1 - CASGGGTAQANYGYTF TGCGCCAGCGGAGGGGGGACAGCGCAGGCTAACTATGGCTACACCTTC
TRBJ2-1 - TRBV27 - CASSGTGSFYNEQFF TGTGCCAGCAGTGGGACGGGAAGCTTCTACAATGAGCAGTTCTTC
TRBJ2-3 - TRBV11-2 - CASSLGGAPPDTQYF TGTGCCAGCAGCTTAGGGGGGGCTCCCCCAGATACGCAGTATTTT
TRBJ2-5 TRBD2 TRBV15 few CATSTGTSGGKYF TGTGCCACCAGCACCGGGACTAGCGGGGGGAAGTACTTC
TRBJ2-7 TRBD1 TRBV24-1 - CATGDSGTEYEQYF TGTGCCACCGGTGACTCCGGGACAGAGTACGAGCAGTACTTC
TRBJ1-2 - TRBV20-1 - CSARPHRDAYGYTF TGCAGTGCTAGACCCCACAGGGACGCCTATGGCTACACCTTC
TRBJ1-2 - TRBV4-3 - CASSQSLQLNGYTF TGCGCCAGCAGCCAAAGCCTACAGTTAAATGGCTACACCTTC
TRBJ2-1 TRBD2 TRBV13 few CASSHWTSGRTGNEQFF TGTGCCAGCAGCCACTGGACTAGCGGAAGGACAGGCAATGAGCAGTTCTTC
TRBJ2-1 - TRBV4-3 few CASSPSWGFSNDGQFF TGCGCCAGCAGCCCCTCGTGGGGTTTCTCTAACGATGGGCAGTTCTTC
TRBJ2-1 TRBD1 TRBV5-1 - CASSFDRGLDEQFF TGCGCCAGCAGTTTTGACAGGGGGCTCGATGAGCAGTTCTTC
TRBJ1-2 - TRBV6-6 - CASSLFDTGPYGYTF TGTGCCAGCAGCTTATTCGACACGGGGCCCTATGGCTACACCTTC
TRBJ1-2 - TRBV25-1 few CASSEGGENYGYTF TGTGCCAGCAGTGAAGGGGGAGAGAACTATGGCTACACCTTC
TRBJ1-5 - TRBV20-1 few CSARDRFSNQPQHF TGCAGTGCTAGAGATCGATTTAGCAATCAGCCCCAGCATTTT
TRBJ2-3 - TRBV20-1 - CSAGNWPSTDTQYF TGCAGTGCAGGAAACTGGCCAAGCACAGATACGCAGTATTTT
TRBJ2-7 TRBD1 TRBV12-3/TRBV12-4 - CASGDWGGQGYEQYF TGTGCCAGCGGCGATTGGGGGGGACAGGGCTACGAGCAGTACTTC
TRBJ2-3 - TRBV11-3 - CASSLDGQGVYTQYF TGTGCCAGCAGCTTAGATGGCCAGGGTGTGTATACGCAGTATTTT
TRBJ1-2 - TRBV20-1 - CSVGFYGYTF TGCAGTGTGGGTTTCTATGGCTACACCTTC
TRBJ2-7 - TRBV7-2 - CASSLFGPNSYEQYF TGTGCCAGCAGCTTATTTGGACCAAACTCCTACGAGCAGTACTTC
TRBJ2-7 TRBD2 TRBV20-1 - CSASGGEGRTYEQYF TGCAGTGCTAGCGGTGGGGAGGGACGAACTTACGAGCAGTACTTC
TRBJ1-2 - TRBV28 few CASSLSTDYGYTF TGTGCCAGCAGTTTGTCGACAGACTATGGCTACACCTTC
TRBJ2-7 - TRBV28 - CASSLYIGGYEQYF TGTGCCAGCAGTTTATATATAGGGGGCTACGAGCAGTACTTC
TRBJ2-1 - TRBV29-1 few CSVGRQRNLNSYNEQFF TGCAGCGTTGGTCGACAGAGAAACCTAAACTCCTACAATGAGCAGTTCTTC
TRBJ1-5 - TRBV29-1 few CSVAPPGQPQHF TGCAGCGTTGCGCCTCCCGGTCAGCCCCAGCATTTT
TRBJ2-7 TRBD1 TRBV5-1 - CASSLGLDRAHEQYF TGCGCCAGCAGTTTGGGGTTGGACAGGGCACACGAGCAGTACTTC
TRBJ2-1 TRBD2 TRBV20-1 - CSARETSGVDEQFF TGCAGTGCTAGAGAAACTAGCGGGGTAGATGAGCAGTTCTTC
TRBJ2-1 - TRBV21-1 - CASSDRQVRGNEQFF TGTGCCAGCAGCGATCGACAGGTTCGAGGCAATGAGCAGTTCTTC
TRBJ2-5 - TRBV3-1 many CASSQDEGVETQYF TGTGCCAGCAGCCAAGATGAGGGAGTAGAGACCCAGTACTTC
TRBJ2-4 - TRBV20-1 - CSAGEVFQYF TGCAGTGCAGGGGAGGTGTTTCAGTACTTC
TRBJ2-1 TRBD1 TRBV11-2 - CASSLERGQGNEQFF TGTGCCAGCAGCTTAGAACGAGGACAGGGGAATGAGCAGTTCTTC
TRBJ2-3 - TRBV21-1 few CASSTKTGRTDTQYF TGTGCCAGCAGTACGAAGACAGGGCGCACAGATACGCAGTATTTT
TRBJ2-5 - TRBV15 - CTTSRDPGEGETQYF TGTACCACCAGCAGAGATCCAGGGGAGGGGGAGACCCAGTACTTC
TRBJ2-5 - TRBV25-1 once CASSEVAHEQYF TGTGCCAGCAGTGAGGTGGCTCATGAGCAGTACTTC
TRBJ1-2 - TRBV6-6 few CASSYSVRAGGYTF TGTGCCAGCAGTTACTCCGTCAGGGCAGGAGGCTACACCTTC
TRBJ2-7 - TRBV4-3 - CASSQVVTAAYEQYF TGCGCCAGCAGCCAAGTGGTCACAGCGGCCTACGAGCAGTACTTC
TRBJ1-6 - TRBV12-3/TRBV12-4 few CASSPPIYNSPLHF TGTGCCAGCAGTCCCCCAATTTATAATTCACCCCTCCACTTT
TRBJ2-1 TRBD2 TRBV5-1 few CASSFRLAGVNEQFF TGCGCCAGCAGCTTTAGACTAGCGGGAGTCAATGAGCAGTTCTTC
TRBJ2-6 TRBD1 TRBV11-3 - CASSERDREVALGANVLTF TGTGCCAGCAGCGAGCGGGACAGGGAAGTCGCTCTGGGGGCCAACGTCCTGACTTTC
TRBJ2-3 TRBD2 TRBV10-3 - CAVASGADTQYF TGTGCCGTCGCTAGCGGAGCAGATACGCAGTATTTT
TRBJ2-3 - TRBV7-2 - CASSLVVAGEADTQYF TGTGCCAGCAGCTTAGTGGTCGCAGGGGAGGCAGATACGCAGTATTTT
TRBJ1-5 - TRBV6-6 - CASSLRDSNSNQPQHF TGTGCCAGCAGTCTCCGGGACTCCAATAGCAATCAGCCCCAGCATTTT
TRBJ2-3 - TRBV20-1 - CSALSRNEDTQYF TGCAGTGCCCTATCGAGGAATGAAGATACGCAGTATTTT
TRBJ2-7 - TRBV21-1 few CASITGRSKPYEQYF TGTGCCAGCATCACCGGACGCAGCAAGCCCTACGAGCAGTACTTC
TRBJ2-1 TRBD2 TRBV20-1 - CGARDYTGLAAYNEQFF TGCGGTGCTAGAGATTATACGGGACTAGCGGCCTACAATGAGCAGTTCTTC
TRBJ1-5 - TRBV15 - CATREGGLVNQPQHF TGTGCCACCCGGGAGGGGGGACTGGTAAATCAGCCCCAGCATTTT
TRBJ1-2 TRBD1 TRBV20-1 - CSARRGQGIDGYTF TGCAGTGCTAGACGGGGACAGGGGATCGATGGCTACACCTTC
TRBJ2-5 TRBD2 TRBV3-1 - CASSPRLAGLGTQYF TGTGCCAGCAGCCCCCGACTAGCGGGGCTGGGGACCCAGTACTTC
TRBJ2-1 - TRBV27 few CASSFIRVNEQFF TGTGCCAGCAGTTTTATCAGGGTTAATGAGCAGTTCTTC
TRBJ1-6 TRBD1 TRBV25-1 - CASSVDRGYGSPLHF TGTGCCAGCAGTGTTGACAGGGGGTATGGTTCACCCCTCCACTTT
TRBJ2-3 - TRBV6-5 - CASSWTPTDTQYF TGTGCCAGCAGTTGGACCCCCACAGATACGCAGTATTTT
TRBJ1-1 TRBD1 TRBV20-1 - CSVRGQAEAFF TGCAGTGTCAGGGGGCAGGCTGAAGCTTTCTTT
TRBJ1-1 TRBD1 TRBV7-2 - CASSPRDRGFSNAPEAFF TGTGCCAGCAGCCCCAGGGACAGGGGATTTAGTAACGCTCCTGAAGCTTTCTTT
TRBJ2-1 TRBD2 TRBV9 - CASSGSFGLAGNHNEQFF TGTGCCAGCAGCGGTAGCTTCGGACTAGCGGGGAACCACAATGAGCAGTTCTTC
TRBJ1-2 TRBD1 TRBV27 - CASSLDPTGPNYGYTF TGTGCCAGCAGTTTAGACCCGACAGGGCCAAACTATGGCTACACCTTC
TRBJ2-7 - TRBV7-2 few CASSLWFGGELEQYF TGTGCCAGCAGCTTATGGTTTGGCGGGGAACTCGAGCAGTACTTC
TRBJ2-1 - TRBV4-3 few CASSQVRAHFGSDYNEQFF TGCGCCAGCAGCCAAGTCAGGGCTCATTTTGGCTCCGACTACAATGAGCAGTTCTTC